This T cell receptor (beta chain) was identified during a study of control samples from healthy donors and cancer patients. V lost 6 bases and J lost 3; bases outside the gene matches: 9. The CDR3 runs 15 residues. The germline gives CDR1 MNHNY, CDR2 SVGAGI (reference sequence). Method: immunoSEQ multiplex PCR; TCRdb's copy keeps in-frame clones and lacks some. This repertoire shows some 150,000 clones, just under 95% found once; its top ten account for 14%. This chain uses TRBV6-6 with TRBJ2-7; TRBD1 matches at 9 bases. The TCR sequence derives from a man aged 55 to 70 with colorectal cancer. What was sequenced was PBMCs. The CDR3, as DNA: TGTGCCAGCAGGCCCCAGGGACAGGGACTCTACGAGCAGTACTTC. It encodes CASRPQGQGLYEQYF.